This TCR beta chain was retrieved from a study of B cell selection in AIRE deficiency. Unmatched junction bases numbered 12, after V lost 10 bases and J lost 5 bases. The length of the CDR3 is 14 residues. Germline CDR1 MNHEY, CDR2 SVGAGI. Clones were read by immunoSEQ multiplex PCR, and TCRdb kept only the in-frame ones, dropping some. The data show about 26,000 clones, approximately 90% seen once. Sorted regulatory T cells were CD4-positive, CD25-high and CD127-low or negative. Unrelated healthy donors provided the controls. The chain recombines TRBV6-5 with TRBJ1-1, with 8 nucleotides matching TRBD1. This TCR derives from a human donor in good health. Sequenced: CD4+CD25+ Tregs sorted from PBMCs. The CDR3 spells CATRQGSSWTEAFF. In nucleotides, the CDR3 is TGTGCCACCCGACAGGGGTCCTCGTGGACTGAAGCTTTCTTT.